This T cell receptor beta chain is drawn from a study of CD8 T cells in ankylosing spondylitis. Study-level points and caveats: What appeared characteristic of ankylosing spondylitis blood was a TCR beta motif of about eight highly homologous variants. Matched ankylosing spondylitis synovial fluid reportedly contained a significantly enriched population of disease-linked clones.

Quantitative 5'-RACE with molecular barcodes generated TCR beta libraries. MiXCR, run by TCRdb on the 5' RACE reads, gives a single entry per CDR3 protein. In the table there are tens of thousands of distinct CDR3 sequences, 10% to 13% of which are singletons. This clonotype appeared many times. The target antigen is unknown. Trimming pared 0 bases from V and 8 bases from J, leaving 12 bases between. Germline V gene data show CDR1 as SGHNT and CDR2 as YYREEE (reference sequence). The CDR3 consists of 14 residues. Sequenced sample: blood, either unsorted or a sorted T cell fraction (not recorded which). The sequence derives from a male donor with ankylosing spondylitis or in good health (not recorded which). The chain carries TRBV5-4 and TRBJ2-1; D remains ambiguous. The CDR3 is CASSLDGRSDEQFF. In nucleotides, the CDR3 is TGTGCCAGCAGCTTGGACGGTAGGAGCGATGAGCAGTTCTTC.